These T cell receptor beta chains were read from a single sample in a study of spatial heterogeneity in lung cancer. TCRdb processed the 5' RACE reads anew with MiXCR; each CDR3 protein has one entry. The sample includes under 150,000 distinct CDR3 sequences, less than 15% of them seen just once. The source material was PBMCs, sampled at follow-up. Receptors were obtained from a male donor with early-stage non-small cell lung cancer. Both conserved end residues are part of each CDR3. D genes are given only for firm matches. Only some rows state a clone size, as once, few, many or a class for expanded clones.

size | D | J | V | DNA | CDR3
few | NA | TRBJ2-3 | TRBV9 | TGTGCCAGCAGCGTAGGGGGTAGTGGAAGCACAGATACGCAGTATTTT | CASSVGGSGSTDTQYF
many | NA | TRBJ1-5 | TRBV6-1 | TGTGCCAGCAGGGGAGGGTTGGAGCCCCAGCATTTT | CASRGGLEPQHF
few | TRBD2 | TRBJ2-7 | TRBV12-3/TRBV12-4 | TGTGCCAGCACACCGACTAGCGGGGGGCCCTACGAGCAGTACTTC | CASTPTSGGPYEQYF
many | NA | TRBJ1-5 | TRBV3-1 | TGTGCCAGCAGCCAAGATACGGTTAGCAATCAGCCCCAGCATTTT | CASSQDTVSNQPQHF
few | TRBD2 | TRBJ2-7 | TRBV28 | TGTGCCAGCAGACCTAGCGGGGGCAACTCCTACGAGCAGTACTTC | CASRPSGGNSYEQYF
few | NA | TRBJ1-1 | TRBV7-2 | TGTGCCAGCAGCTTAGCTTTATGGGGGGTGAACACTGAAGCTTTCTTT | CASSLALWGVNTEAFF
many | TRBD1 | TRBJ2-1 | TRBV12-3/TRBV12-4 | TGTGCCAGCCTGGACAGGTCCTACAATGAGCAGTTCTTC | CASLDRSYNEQFF
NA | NA | TRBJ1-5 | TRBV2 | TGTGCCAGCATGGGGGGCCTCAACAATCAGCCCCAGCATTTT | CASMGGLNNQPQHF
many | NA | TRBJ2-5 | TRBV29-1 | TGCAGCGTTGAGAGGGACGCAAAAGAGACCCAGTACTTC | CSVERDAKETQYF
few | NA | TRBJ1-1 | TRBV20-1 | TGCAGTGCCCACCCTCGGGACCCCTTCTCGGGCACTGAAGCTTTCTTT | CSAHPRDPFSGTEAFF
many | TRBD1 | TRBJ2-7 | TRBV4-1 | TGCGCCAGCAGTCAACCGGGACAGGGCGGCGAGCAGTACTTC | CASSQPGQGGEQYF
few | NA | TRBJ2-2 | TRBV5-6 | TGTGCCAGCAGCCCTCCGTTACCAAGGACCGGGGAGCTGTTTTTT | CASSPPLPRTGELFF
few | TRBD1 | TRBJ2-7 | TRBV28 | TGTGCCAGCAGTTCTCTGCGGACAGGGGGGGTATACGAGCAGTACTTC | CASSSLRTGGVYEQYF
few | TRBD2 | TRBJ2-7 | TRBV12-3/TRBV12-4 | TGTGCCAGCAGTTTAGGTAGCGGGGGCTACGAGCAGTACTTC | CASSLGSGGYEQYF
many | NA | TRBJ2-6 | TRBV20-1 | TGCAGTGCTCTTATCCGCTCTGGGGCCAACGTCCTGACTTTC | CSALIRSGANVLTF
NA | NA | TRBJ2-5 | TRBV6-5 | TGTGCCAGCAGTTACTCGTCGAGAGAGACCCAGTACTTC | CASSYSSRETQYF
medium-sized | NA | TRBJ2-7 | TRBV20-1 | TGCAGCGCGGGGCAGGGGGCCTACGAGCAGTACTTC | CSAGQGAYEQYF